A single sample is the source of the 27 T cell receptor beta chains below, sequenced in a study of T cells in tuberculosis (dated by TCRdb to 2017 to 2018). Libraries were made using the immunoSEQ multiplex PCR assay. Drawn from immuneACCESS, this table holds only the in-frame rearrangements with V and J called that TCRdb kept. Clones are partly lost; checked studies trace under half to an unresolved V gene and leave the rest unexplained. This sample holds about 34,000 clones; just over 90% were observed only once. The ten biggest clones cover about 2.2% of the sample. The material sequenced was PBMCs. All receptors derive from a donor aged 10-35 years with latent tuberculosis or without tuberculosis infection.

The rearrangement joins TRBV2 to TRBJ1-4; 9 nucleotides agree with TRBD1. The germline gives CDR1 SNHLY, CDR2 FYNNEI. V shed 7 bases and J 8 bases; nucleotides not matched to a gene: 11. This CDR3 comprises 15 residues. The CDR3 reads CASTSRDREWEKLFF. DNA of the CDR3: TGTGCCAGCACCAGCCGGGACAGGGAGTGGGAAAAACTGTTTTTT.

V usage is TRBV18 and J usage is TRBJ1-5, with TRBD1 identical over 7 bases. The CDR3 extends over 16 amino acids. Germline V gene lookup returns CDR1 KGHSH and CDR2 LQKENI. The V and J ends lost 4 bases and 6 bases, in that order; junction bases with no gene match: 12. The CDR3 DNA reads TGTGCCAGCTCACTTCTAGGTGCAGGGGGTGGTCAGCCCCAGCATTTT. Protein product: CASSLLGAGGGQPQHF.

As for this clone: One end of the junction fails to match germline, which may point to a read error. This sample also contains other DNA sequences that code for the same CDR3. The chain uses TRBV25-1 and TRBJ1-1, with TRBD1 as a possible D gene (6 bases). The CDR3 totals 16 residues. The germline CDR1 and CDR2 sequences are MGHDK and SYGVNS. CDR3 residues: CASSEFRSGETTEAFF. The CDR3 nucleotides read TGTGCTAGCAGTGAATTTAGGTCAGGGGAGACCACTGAAGCTTTCTTT.

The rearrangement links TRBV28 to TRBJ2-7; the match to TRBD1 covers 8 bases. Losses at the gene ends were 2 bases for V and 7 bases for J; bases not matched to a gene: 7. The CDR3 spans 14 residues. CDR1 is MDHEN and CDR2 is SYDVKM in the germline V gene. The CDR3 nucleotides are TGTGCCAGCAGTTTACGGCAGGGGGCCTGGGAGCAGTACTTC. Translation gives CASSLRQGAWEQYF. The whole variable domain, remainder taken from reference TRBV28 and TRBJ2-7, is DVKVTQSSRYLVKRTGEKVFLECVQDMDHENMFWYRQDPGLGLRLIYFSYDVKMKEKGDIPEGYSVSREKKERFSLILESASTNQTSMYLCASSLRQGAWEQYFGPGTRLTVT.

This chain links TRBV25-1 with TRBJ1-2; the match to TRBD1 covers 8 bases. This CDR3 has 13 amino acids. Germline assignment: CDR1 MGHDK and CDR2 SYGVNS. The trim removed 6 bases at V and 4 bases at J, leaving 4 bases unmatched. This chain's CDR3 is CASRDRVGYGYTF. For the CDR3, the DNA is TGTGCCAGCAGGGACAGGGTAGGCTATGGCTACACCTTC.

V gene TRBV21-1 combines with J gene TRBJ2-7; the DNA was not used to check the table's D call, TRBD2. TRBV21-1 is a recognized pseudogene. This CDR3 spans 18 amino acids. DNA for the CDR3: TGTGCCAGCAGCAAAATCCCCATGCCTCAGGGGACTACCTACGAGCAGTACTTC. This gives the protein CASSKIPMPQGTTYEQYF.

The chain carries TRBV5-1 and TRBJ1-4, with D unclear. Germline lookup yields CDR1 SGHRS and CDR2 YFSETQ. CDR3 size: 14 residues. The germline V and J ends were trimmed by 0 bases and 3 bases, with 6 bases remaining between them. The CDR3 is CASSLGQSNEKLFF. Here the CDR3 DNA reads TGCGCCAGCAGCTTGGGGCAGTCTAATGAAAAACTGTTTTTT. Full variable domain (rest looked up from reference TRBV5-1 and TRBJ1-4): KAGVTQTPRYLIKTRGQQVTLSCSPISGHRSVSWYQQTPGQGLQFLFEYFSETQRNKGNFPGRFSGRQFSNSRSEMNVSTLELGDSALYLCASSLGQSNEKLFFGSGTQLSVL.

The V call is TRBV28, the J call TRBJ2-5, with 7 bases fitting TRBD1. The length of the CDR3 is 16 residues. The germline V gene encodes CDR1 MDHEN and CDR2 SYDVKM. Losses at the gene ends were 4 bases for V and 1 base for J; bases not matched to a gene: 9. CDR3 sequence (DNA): TGTGCCAGCAGTTGGCCCGGACAGGAGGTCCAAGAGACCCAGTACTTC. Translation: CASSWPGQEVQETQYF.

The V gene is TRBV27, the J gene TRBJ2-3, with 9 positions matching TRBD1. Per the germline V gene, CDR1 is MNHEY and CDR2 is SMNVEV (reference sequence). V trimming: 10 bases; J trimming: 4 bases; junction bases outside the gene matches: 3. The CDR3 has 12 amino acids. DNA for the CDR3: TGTGCCACCAGGACAGGGGCAGATACGCAGTATTTT. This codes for CATRTGADTQYF.

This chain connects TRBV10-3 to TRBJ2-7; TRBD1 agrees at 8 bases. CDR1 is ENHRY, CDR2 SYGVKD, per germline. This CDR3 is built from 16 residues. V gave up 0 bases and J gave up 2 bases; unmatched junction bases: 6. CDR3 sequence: CAISESGRGRPYEQYF. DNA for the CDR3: TGTGCCATCAGTGAGTCAGGCAGGGGGCGCCCCTACGAGCAGTACTTC.

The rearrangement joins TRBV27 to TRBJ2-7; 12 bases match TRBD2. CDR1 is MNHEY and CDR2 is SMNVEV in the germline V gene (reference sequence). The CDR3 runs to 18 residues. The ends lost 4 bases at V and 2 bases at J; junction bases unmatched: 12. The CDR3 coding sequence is TGTGCCAGCAGTTGGACTAGCGGGACGGATGGGACTGCCTACGAGCAGTACTTC. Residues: CASSWTSGTDGTAYEQYF.

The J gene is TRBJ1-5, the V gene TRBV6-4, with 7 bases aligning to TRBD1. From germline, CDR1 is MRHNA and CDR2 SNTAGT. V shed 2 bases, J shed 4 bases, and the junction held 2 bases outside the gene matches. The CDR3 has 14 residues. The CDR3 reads CASSDQGGNQPQHF. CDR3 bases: TGTGCCAGCAGTGACCAGGGGGGTAATCAGCCCCAGCATTTT.

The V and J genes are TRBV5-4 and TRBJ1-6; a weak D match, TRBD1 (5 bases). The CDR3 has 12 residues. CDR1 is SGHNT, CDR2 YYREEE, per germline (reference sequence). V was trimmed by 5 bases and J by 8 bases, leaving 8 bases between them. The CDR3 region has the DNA TGTGCCAGCAGGGGGGGGGATTCACCCCTCCACTTT. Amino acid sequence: CASRGGDSPLHF.

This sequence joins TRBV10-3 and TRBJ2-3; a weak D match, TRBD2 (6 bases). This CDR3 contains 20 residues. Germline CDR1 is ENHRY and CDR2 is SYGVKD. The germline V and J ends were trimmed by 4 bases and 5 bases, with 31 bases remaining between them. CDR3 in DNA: TGTGCCATCAGTGCAGTCGGAGGGTTGTCGTTGAACATCGCACAAGATACGCAGTATTTT. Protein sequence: CAISAVGGLSLNIAQDTQYF.

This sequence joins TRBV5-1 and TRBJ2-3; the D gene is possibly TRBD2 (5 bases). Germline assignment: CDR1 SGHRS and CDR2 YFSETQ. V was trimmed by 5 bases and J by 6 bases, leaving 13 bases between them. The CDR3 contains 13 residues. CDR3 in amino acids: CASSSWTGDTQYF. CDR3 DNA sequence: TGCGCCAGCAGTTCTTGGACTGGGGATACGCAGTATTTT.

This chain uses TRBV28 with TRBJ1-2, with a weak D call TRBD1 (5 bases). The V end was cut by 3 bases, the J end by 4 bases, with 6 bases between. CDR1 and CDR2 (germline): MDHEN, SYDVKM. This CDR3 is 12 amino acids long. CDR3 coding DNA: TGTGCCAGCAGTTTCGGGGGCTATGGCTACACCTTC. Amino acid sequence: CASSFGGYGYTF.

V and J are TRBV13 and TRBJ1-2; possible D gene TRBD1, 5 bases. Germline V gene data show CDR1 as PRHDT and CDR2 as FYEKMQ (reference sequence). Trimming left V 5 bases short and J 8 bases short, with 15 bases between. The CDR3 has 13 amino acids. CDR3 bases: TGTGCCAGCAGCCCGACCCCCGGGGGGGGCTACACCTTC. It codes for CASSPTPGGGYTF.

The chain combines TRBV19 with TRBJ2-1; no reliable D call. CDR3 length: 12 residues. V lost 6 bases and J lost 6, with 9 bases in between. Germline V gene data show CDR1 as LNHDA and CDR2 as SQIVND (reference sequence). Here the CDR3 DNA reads TGTGCCAGTAGCTTGACACTCAATGAGCAGTTCTTC. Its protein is CASSLTLNEQFF.

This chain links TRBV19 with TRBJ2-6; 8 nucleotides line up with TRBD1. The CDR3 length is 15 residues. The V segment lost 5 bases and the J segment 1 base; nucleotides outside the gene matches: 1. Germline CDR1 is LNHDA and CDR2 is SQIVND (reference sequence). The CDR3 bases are TGTGCCAGTAGTTGGACAGGGTCTGGGGCCAACGTCCTGACTTTC. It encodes CASSWTGSGANVLTF.

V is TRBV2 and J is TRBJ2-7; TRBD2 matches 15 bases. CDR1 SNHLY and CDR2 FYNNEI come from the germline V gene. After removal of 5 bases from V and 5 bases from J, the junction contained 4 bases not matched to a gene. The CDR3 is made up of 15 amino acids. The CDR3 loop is CASSTGTSGRHEQYF. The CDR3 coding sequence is TGTGCCAGCAGTACCGGGACTAGCGGGAGGCACGAGCAGTACTTC.

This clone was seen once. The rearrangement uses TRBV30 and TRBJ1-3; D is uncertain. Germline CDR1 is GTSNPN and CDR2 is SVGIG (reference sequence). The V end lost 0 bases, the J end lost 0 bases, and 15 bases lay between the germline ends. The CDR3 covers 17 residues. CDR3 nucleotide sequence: TGTGCCTGGAGTGTATCAGGCGGGGAAATCTCTGGAAACACCATATATTTT. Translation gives CAWSVSGGEISGNTIYF.

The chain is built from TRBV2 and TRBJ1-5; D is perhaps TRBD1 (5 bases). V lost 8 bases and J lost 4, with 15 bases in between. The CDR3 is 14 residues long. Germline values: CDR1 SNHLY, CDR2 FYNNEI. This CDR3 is CASAFGGNNQPQHF. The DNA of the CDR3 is TGTGCCAGCGCCTTTGGGGGGAATAATCAGCCCCAGCATTTT.

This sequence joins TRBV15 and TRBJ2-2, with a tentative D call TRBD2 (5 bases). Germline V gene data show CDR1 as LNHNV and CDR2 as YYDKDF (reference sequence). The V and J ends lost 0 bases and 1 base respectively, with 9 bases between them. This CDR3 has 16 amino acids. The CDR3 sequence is CATSRDIGVNTGELFF. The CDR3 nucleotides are TGTGCCACCAGCAGAGACATCGGGGTGAACACCGGGGAGCTGTTTTTT.

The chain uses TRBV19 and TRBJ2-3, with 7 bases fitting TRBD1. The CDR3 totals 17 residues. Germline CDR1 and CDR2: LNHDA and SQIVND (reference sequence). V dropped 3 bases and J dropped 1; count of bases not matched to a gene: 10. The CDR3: CASSMLSSGGGTDTQYF. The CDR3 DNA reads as TGTGCCAGTAGTATGCTATCTTCAGGGGGAGGCACAGATACGCAGTATTTT. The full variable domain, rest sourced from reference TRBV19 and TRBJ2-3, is DGGITQSPKYLFRKEGQNVTLSCEQNLNHDAMYWYRQDPGQGLRLIYYSQIVNDFQKGDIAEGYSVSREKKESFPLTVTSAQKNPTAFYLCASSMLSSGGGTDTQYFGPGTRLTVL.

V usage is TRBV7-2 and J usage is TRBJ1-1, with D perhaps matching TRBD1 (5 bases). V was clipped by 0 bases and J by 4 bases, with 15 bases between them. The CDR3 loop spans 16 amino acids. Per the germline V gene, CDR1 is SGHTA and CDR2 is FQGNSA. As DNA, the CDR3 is TGTGCCAGCAGCTTAGCCCCTTTTGGTAGGGGCACTGAAGCTTTCTTT. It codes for CASSLAPFGRGTEAFF. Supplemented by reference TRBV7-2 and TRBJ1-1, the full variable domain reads GAGVSQSPSNKVTEKGKDVELRCDPISGHTALYWYRQSLGQGLEFLIYFQGNSAPDKSGLPSDRFSAERTGGSVSTLTIQRTQQEDSAVYLCASSLAPFGRGTEAFFGQGTRLTVV.

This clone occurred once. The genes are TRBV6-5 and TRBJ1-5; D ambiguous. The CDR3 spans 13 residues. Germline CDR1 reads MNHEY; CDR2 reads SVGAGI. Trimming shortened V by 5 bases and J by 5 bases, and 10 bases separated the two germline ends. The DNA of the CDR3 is TGTGCCAGCAGTATTTCGTCTGATCAGCCCCAGCATTTT. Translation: CASSISSDQPQHF.

The chain's CDR3 is CATRVQMNTEAFF. CDR3 nucleotides: TGCGCCACCCGGGTGCAAATGAACACTGAAGCTTTCTTT. The rearrangement joins TRBV5-1 to TRBJ1-1; D ambiguous. V was cut by 9 bases and J by 0 bases, with 12 bases left in between. Germline CDR1 and CDR2: SGHRS and YFSETQ. The CDR3 extends over 13 amino acids.